The 9 T cell receptor beta chains given below trace back to one sample, sequenced in a study of beta chain features in type 1 diabetes. Every isolated RNA sample was fully reverse transcribed, so sequencing captured expressed TCRB transcripts. Generated by immunoSEQ multiplex PCR, the TCRdb table keeps only in-frame clones and is missing some. Of 500,000 to 650,000 clones listed, 9.5% to 15% are singletons. Which antigens these TCRs recognize remains unknown. Whole-study results and caveats: For Type 1 diabetes patients, all four CD4+ subsets carried TCRB CDR3s that were moderately but significantly shorter.

The sample taken for sequencing was naive CD4+ T cells from blood. The origin of the receptors is a young man with type 1 diabetes.

This clone has only a few counts. This chain connects TRBV4-3 to TRBJ1-6; no clear D gene. The CDR3 covers 14 residues. Germline CDR1 LGHNA, CDR2 YSLEER. The V and J ends lost 0 bases and 12 bases respectively, with 12 bases between them. CDR3 in amino acids: CASSQEKHWGPLHF. In DNA form, the CDR3 reads TGCGCCAGCAGCCAAGAAAAGCACTGGGGACCCCTCCACTTT.

J is TRBJ2-1 and V is TRBV4-2, with TRBD2 identical over 7 bases. CDR3 length equals 17 residues. Germline assignment: CDR1 LGHNA and CDR2 YNFKEQ. The V and J ends lost 0 bases and 5 bases, in that order; junction bases with no gene match: 10. The CDR3 DNA reads TGTGCCAGCAGCCAAGATATGGCGGGGGTTATGAACAATGAGCAGTTCTTC. Protein sequence: CASSQDMAGVMNNEQFF.

The chain couples TRBV9 to TRBJ2-1, with D unresolved. This CDR3 has 15 amino acids. Germline CDR1 SGDLS, CDR2 YYNGEE. The ends were cut back, 0 bases at V and 4 bases at J, with 11 bases in the middle. The CDR3 DNA sequence: TGTGCCAGCAGCGTAGCTTTGAACCGATACAATGAGCAGTTCTTC. This translates into CASSVALNRYNEQFF.

The V gene is TRBV19, the J gene TRBJ2-7, with D perhaps matching TRBD1 or TRBD2 (5 bases each). The germline V gene encodes CDR1 LNHDA and CDR2 SQIVND (reference sequence). There are 14 residues in the CDR3. V lost 8 bases, J lost 3 bases, and 17 bases lay in between. In nucleotides, the CDR3 is TGTGCCAGTCGCTCCGACAGCGGCCGCTACGAGCAGTACTTC. Its protein is CASRSDSGRYEQYF.

This chain connects TRBV19 to TRBJ2-5; maybe TRBD2 (5 bases). CDR1 LNHDA and CDR2 SQIVND come from the germline V gene (reference sequence). This CDR3 is built from 13 residues. V lost 5 bases, J lost 5 bases, and 12 bases lay in between. For the CDR3, the DNA is TGTGCCAGTAGTCCGGGGTCCAGGGAGACCCAGTACTTC. Amino acids: CASSPGSRETQYF.

There are a few counts of this clone. V gene TRBV21-1 combines with J gene TRBJ2-1; TRBD1, as called in the table, went unchecked against the DNA. TRBV21-1 is given as a pseudogene. The CDR3 extends over 13 amino acids. This CDR3 reads CASSKHRGPSGFF. The CDR3 DNA follows: TGTGCCAGCAGCAAACACAGGGGTCCCAGCGGGTTCTTC.

This clone was picked up a small number of times. The chain employs TRBV7-9 and TRBJ2-7; a weak D match, TRBD2 (7 bases). The ends were cut back, 5 bases at V and 3 bases at J, with 20 bases in the middle. Germline CDR1 reads SEHNR; CDR2 reads FQNEAQ (reference sequence). The CDR3 totals 16 residues. The CDR3 DNA reads as TGTGCCAGCAGCCCCCACCGGGGCGGGGGCCTCTACGAGCAGTACTTC. Its protein is CASSPHRGGGLYEQYF.

In DNA form, the CDR3 reads TGTGCCAGCAGCCTAAGCAGGGACACTGAAGCTTTCTTT. Protein: CASSLSRDTEAFF. The rearrangement joins TRBV7-9 to TRBJ1-1; the D gene is possibly TRBD1 (5 bases). The V end was cut by 5 bases, the J end by 3 bases, with 10 bases between. The length of the CDR3 is 13 residues. Germline CDR1 and CDR2: SEHNR and FQNEAQ (reference sequence).

V is TRBV4-3 and J is TRBJ1-2; 7 bases are shared with TRBD1. The germline CDR1 and CDR2 sequences are LGHNA and YSLEER. The CDR3 totals 16 residues. V lost 3 bases, J lost 4 bases, and 11 bases stayed unmatched. CDR3: CASSQATGQHIYGYTF. The DNA for the CDR3 is TGCGCCAGCAGCCAGGCCACGGGACAGCATATCTATGGCTACACCTTC.